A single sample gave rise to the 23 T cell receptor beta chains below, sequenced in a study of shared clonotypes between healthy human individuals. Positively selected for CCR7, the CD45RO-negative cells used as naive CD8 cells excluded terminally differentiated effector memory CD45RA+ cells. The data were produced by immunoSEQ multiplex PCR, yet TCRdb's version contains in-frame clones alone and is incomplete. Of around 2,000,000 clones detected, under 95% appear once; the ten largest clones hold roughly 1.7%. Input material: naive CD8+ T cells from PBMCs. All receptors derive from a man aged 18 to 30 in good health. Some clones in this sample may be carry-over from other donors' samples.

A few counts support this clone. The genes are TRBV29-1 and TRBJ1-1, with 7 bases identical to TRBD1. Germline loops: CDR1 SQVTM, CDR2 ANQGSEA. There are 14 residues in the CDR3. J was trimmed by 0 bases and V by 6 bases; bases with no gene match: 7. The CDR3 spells CSVKQGSVNTEAFF. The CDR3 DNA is TGCAGCGTCAAACAGGGGTCGGTGAACACTGAAGCTTTCTTT.

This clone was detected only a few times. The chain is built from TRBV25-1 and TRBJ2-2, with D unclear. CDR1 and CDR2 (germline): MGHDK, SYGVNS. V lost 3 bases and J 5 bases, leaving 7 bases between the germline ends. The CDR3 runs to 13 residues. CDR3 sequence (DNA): TGTGCCAGCAGTGAGTCCTTAACCGGGGAGCTGTTTTTT. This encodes CASSESLTGELFF.

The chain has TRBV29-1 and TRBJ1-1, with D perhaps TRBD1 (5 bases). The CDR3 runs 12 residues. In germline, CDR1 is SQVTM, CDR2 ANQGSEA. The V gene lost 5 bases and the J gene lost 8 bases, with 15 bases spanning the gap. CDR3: CSVPHGATEAFF. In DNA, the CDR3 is TGCAGCGTTCCACACGGGGCCACCGAAGCTTTCTTT.

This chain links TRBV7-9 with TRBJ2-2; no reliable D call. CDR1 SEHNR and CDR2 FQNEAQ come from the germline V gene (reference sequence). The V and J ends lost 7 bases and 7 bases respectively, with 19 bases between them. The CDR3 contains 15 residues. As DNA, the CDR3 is TGTGCCAGCATCTTTTTAGATGATGGCGTCGGGGAGCTGTTTTTT. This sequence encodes CASIFLDDGVGELFF.

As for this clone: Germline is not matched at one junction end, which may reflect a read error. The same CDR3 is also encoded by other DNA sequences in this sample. The CDR3 here is CASSFRGGGQPQHF. The CDR3 bases are TGTGCCAGTAGCTTTAGGGGCGGGGGTCAGCCCCAGCATTTT. This chain joins TRBV5-8 and TRBJ1-5, with D maybe TRBD1 (5 bases). This CDR3 has 14 residues. Looked up from germline, CDR1 is SGHTS and CDR2 is YDEGEE.

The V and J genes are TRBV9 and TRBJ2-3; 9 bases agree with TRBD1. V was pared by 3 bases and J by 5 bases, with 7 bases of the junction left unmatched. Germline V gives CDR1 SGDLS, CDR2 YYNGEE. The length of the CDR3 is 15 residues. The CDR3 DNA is TGTGCCAGCAGCGCCCAGGGACAGGGAGTAGATACGCAGTATTTT. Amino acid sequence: CASSAQGQGVDTQYF. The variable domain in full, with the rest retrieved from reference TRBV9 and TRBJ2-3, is DSGVTQTPKHLITATGQRVTLRCSPRSGDLSVYWYQQSLDQGLQFLIQYYNGEERAKGNILERFSAQQFPDLHSELNLSSLELGDSALYFCASSAQGQGVDTQYFGPGTRLTVL.

The CDR3 bases are TGTGCCAGTATCCCGGCCGGGACCCCAAGAGGCTACACCTTC. Its protein is CASIPAGTPRGYTF. V and J are TRBV19 and TRBJ1-2, with D perhaps TRBD1 (5 bases). Trimming cost V 7 bases and J 8 bases, with 20 bases left between them. Germline V gene lookup returns CDR1 LNHDA and CDR2 SQIVND (reference sequence). This CDR3 contains 14 residues.

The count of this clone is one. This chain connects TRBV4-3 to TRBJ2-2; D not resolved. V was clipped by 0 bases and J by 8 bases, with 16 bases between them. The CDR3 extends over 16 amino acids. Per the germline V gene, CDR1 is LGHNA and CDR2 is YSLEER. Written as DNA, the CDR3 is TGCGCCAGCAGCCAAGATGATGGCATGCCTCCGGGGGAGCTGTTTTTT. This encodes CASSQDDGMPPGELFF.

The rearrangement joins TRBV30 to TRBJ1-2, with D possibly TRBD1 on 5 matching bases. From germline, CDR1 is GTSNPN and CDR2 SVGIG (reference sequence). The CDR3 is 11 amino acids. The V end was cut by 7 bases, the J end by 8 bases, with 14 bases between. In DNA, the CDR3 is TGTGCCTCCCAAAGGGGTGGCGGCTACACCTTC. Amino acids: CASQRGGGYTF.

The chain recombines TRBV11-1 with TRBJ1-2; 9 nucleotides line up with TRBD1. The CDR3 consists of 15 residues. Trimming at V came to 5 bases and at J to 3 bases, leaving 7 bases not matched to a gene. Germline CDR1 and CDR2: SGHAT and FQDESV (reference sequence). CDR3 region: CASSVGQGIDYGYTF. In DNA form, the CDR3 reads TGTGCCAGCAGCGTAGGACAGGGGATTGACTATGGCTACACCTTC.

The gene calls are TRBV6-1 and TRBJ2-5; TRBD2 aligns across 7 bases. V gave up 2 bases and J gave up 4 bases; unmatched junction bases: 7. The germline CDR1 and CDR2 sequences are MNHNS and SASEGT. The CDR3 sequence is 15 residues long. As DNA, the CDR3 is TGTGCCAGCAGTGAAAATATGGCTAGCGGAGAGACCCAGTACTTC. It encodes CASSENMASGETQYF.

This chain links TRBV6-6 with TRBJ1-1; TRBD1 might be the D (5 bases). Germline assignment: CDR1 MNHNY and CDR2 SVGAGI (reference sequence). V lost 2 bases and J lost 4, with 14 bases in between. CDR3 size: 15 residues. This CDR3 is CASSYGLLGGTEAFF. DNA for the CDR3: TGTGCCAGCAGTTACGGTCTCCTCGGGGGCACTGAAGCTTTCTTT.

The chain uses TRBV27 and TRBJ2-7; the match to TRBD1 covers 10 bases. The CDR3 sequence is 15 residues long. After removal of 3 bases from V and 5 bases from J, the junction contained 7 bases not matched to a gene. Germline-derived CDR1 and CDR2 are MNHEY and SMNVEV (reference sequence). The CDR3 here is CASSLVGTGADEQYF. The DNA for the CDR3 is TGTGCCAGCAGTTTGGTTGGGACAGGGGCGGACGAGCAGTACTTC.

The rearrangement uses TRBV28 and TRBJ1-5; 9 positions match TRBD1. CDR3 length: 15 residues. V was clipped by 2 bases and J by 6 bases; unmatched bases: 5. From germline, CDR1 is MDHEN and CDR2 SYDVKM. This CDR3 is CASSLDRGAGQPQHF. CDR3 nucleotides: TGTGCCAGCAGTTTAGACAGGGGGGCCGGTCAGCCCCAGCATTTT.

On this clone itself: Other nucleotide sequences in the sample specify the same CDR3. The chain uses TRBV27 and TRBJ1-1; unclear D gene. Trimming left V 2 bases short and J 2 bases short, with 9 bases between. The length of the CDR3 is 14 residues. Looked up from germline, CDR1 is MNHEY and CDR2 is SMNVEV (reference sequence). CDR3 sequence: CASSLLSGNTEAFF. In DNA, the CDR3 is TGTGCCAGCAGTTTACTCTCAGGAAACACTGAAGCTTTCTTT.

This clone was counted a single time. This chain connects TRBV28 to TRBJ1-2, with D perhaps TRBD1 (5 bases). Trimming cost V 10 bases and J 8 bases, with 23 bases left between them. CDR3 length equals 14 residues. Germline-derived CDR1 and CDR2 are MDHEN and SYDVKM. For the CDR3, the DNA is TGTGCCACCTGCGGTGACAGTAGGCTCTGGGGCTACACCTTC. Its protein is CATCGDSRLWGYTF.

CDR3 region: CASSLSAGRYEQYF. CDR3 in DNA: TGTGCCAGCAGCTTATCGGCAGGGCGATACGAGCAGTACTTC. The chain joins TRBV7-8 to TRBJ2-7; TRBD1 might be the D (5 bases). This CDR3 contains 14 residues. Germline lookup yields CDR1 SGHVS and CDR2 FQNEAQ. Trimming took off 2 bases at V and 4 bases at J, with 12 bases between the two ends.

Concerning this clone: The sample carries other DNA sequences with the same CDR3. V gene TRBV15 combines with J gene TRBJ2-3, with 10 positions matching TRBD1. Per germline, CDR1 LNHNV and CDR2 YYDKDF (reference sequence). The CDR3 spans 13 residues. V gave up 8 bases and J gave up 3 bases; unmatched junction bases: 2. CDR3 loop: CATWDRGTDTQYF. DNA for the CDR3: TGTGCCACCTGGGACAGGGGAACAGATACGCAGTATTTT.

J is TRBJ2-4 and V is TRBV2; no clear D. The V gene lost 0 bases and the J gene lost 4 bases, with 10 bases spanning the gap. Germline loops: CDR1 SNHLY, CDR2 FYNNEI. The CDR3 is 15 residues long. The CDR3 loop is CASSEAGQRKNIQYF. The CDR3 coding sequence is TGTGCCAGCAGTGAAGCAGGGCAGAGGAAAAACATTCAGTACTTC.

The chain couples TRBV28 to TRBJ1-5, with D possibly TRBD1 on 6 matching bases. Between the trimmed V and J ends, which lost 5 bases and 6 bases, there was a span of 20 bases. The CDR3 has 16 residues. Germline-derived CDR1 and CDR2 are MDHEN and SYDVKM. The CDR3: CASSPPTDRRVQPQHF. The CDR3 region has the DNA TGTGCCAGCAGTCCCCCAACGGACAGACGGGTTCAGCCCCAGCATTTT. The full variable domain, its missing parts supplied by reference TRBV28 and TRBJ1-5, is DVKVTQSSRYLVKRTGEKVFLECVQDMDHENMFWYRQDPGLGLRLIYFSYDVKMKEKGDIPEGYSVSREKKERFSLILESASTNQTSMYLCASSPPTDRRVQPQHFGDGTRLSIL.

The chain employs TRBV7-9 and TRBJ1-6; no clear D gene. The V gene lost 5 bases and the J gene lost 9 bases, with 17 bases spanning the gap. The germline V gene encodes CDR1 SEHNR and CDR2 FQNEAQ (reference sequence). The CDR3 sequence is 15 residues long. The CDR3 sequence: CASSEGPSRASPLHF. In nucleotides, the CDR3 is TGTGCCAGCAGCGAAGGCCCTTCAAGGGCTTCACCCCTCCACTTT. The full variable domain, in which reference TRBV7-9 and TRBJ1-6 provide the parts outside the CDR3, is DTGVSQNPRHKITKRGQNVTFRCDPISEHNRLYWYRQTLGQGPEFLTYFQNEAQLEKSRLLSDRFSAERPKGSFSTLEIQRTEQGDSAMYLCASSEGPSRASPLHFGNGTRLTVT.

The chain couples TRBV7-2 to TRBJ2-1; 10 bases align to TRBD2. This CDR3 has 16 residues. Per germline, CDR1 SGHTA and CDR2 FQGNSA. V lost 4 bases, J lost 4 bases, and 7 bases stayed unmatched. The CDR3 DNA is TGTGCCAGCAGCTCGGCTAGCGGGAGTATATACAATGAGCAGTTCTTC. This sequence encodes CASSSASGSIYNEQFF.

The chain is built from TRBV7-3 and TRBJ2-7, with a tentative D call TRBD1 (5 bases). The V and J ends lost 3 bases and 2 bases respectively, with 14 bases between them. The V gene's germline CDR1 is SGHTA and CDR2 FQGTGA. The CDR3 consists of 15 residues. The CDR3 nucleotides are TGTGCCAGCAGCTTTGGGGCAGGCGTAGCCTACGAGCAGTACTTC. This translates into CASSFGAGVAYEQYF.